This entry lists 15 T cell receptor beta chains sequenced from one sample in a study of Tregs in tolerant kidney transplant recipients. This table comes from immunoSEQ multiplex PCR, and its TCRdb copy is limited to in-frame clones, with some not included. The sample shows approximately 90,000 clones, about 92% of them seen only once. Sequencing was carried out using CD8+ T cells from blood. The receptors come from a human donor in good health.

The J gene is TRBJ2-7, the V gene TRBV10-2; no definite D call. The CDR3 loop spans 15 amino acids. Trimming took off 2 bases at V and 0 bases at J, with 11 bases between the two ends. The germline V gene encodes CDR1 WSHSY and CDR2 SAAADI. The CDR3 protein is CASSEPPVSSYEQYF. CDR3 coding DNA: TGCGCCAGCAGTGAGCCCCCGGTCAGCTCCTACGAGCAGTACTTC.

This chain joins TRBV7-9 and TRBJ2-7; D may be TRBD1 (6 bases). CDR3 length: 12 residues. Germline V CDR1 and CDR2: SEHNR, FQNEAQ (reference sequence). V shed 8 bases and J shed 3 bases, with 11 bases lying between them. DNA for the CDR3: TGTGCCAGCCTTGGACAGAACTACGAGCAGTACTTC. Amino acid sequence: CASLGQNYEQYF.

The chain employs TRBV13 and TRBJ2-2; 9 bases are a match to TRBD2. After removal of 0 bases from V and 2 bases from J, the junction contained 7 bases not matched to a gene. Germline V gene data show CDR1 as PRHDT and CDR2 as FYEKMQ (reference sequence). The CDR3 has 18 residues. The CDR3 bases are TGTGCCAGCAGCTTAGGTCCCATTAGCGGGAGAAACACCGGGGAGCTGTTTTTT. This gives the protein CASSLGPISGRNTGELFF.

Comment on this clone: A junction boundary mismatches the germline segment, possibly from a read error. This chain connects TRBV19 to TRBJ2-7; 8 bases agree with TRBD2. Germline-derived CDR1 and CDR2 are LNHDA and SQIVND (reference sequence). The CDR3 totals 15 residues. Here the CDR3 reads CATSDPGGTNYEQYF. For the CDR3, the DNA is TGTGCCACTAGTGACCCGGGGGGGACTAACTACGAGCAGTACTTC.

This clone was picked up one time. The J gene is TRBJ2-7, the V gene TRBV27; D gene ambiguous. The germline gives CDR1 MNHEY, CDR2 SMNVEV (reference sequence). V lost 4 bases to trimming and J lost 2 bases, with 12 bases between them. The CDR3 has 14 residues. As DNA, the CDR3 is TGTGCCAGCAGTTACTCGAACAGTCCCTACGAGCAGTACTTC. This sequence encodes CASSYSNSPYEQYF.

A note on this clone: The junction departs from the called germline gene at one end, perhaps through a read error. Other DNA sequences of this sample code for an identical CDR3. The chain recombines TRBV29-1 with TRBJ1-1; TRBD1 is a possible D gene (6 bases). Per the germline V gene, CDR1 is SQVTM and CDR2 is ANQGSEA. The CDR3 is made up of 11 amino acids. DNA of the CDR3: TGCAGCGTCGAAGGGGGCACTGAAGCTTTCTTT. Translation gives CSVEGGTEAFF.

J is TRBJ2-1 and V is TRBV11-1; D gene ambiguous. This CDR3 comprises 18 residues. Germline V gene data show CDR1 as SGHAT and CDR2 as FQDESV (reference sequence). Trimming pared 3 bases from V and 2 bases from J, leaving 20 bases between. DNA of the CDR3: TGTGCCAGCAGCTTTCCCGGCGATGGTACTGGGGCCTACAATGAGCAGTTCTTC. It translates to CASSFPGDGTGAYNEQFF.

The chain is built from TRBV6-5 and TRBJ2-1; D remains ambiguous. The V end lost 6 bases, the J end lost 7 bases, and 13 bases lay between the germline ends. This CDR3 has 13 amino acids. Germline CDR1 reads MNHEY; CDR2 reads SVGAGI. The CDR3, as DNA: TGTGCCAGCAGCCCTCCCCCCAGGAATGAGCAGTTCTTC. Its protein product is CASSPPPRNEQFF.

The chain links TRBV2 to TRBJ2-1; 8 bases are shared with TRBD2. This CDR3 has 16 amino acids. Germline CDR1 reads SNHLY; CDR2 reads FYNNEI. V dropped 6 bases and J dropped 0; count of bases not matched to a gene: 7. CDR3 coding DNA: TGTGCCAGCAGGATCTACGGGGGGGCCTCCTACAATGAGCAGTTCTTC. Its protein is CASRIYGGASYNEQFF.

The chain employs TRBV9 and TRBJ1-5; D unresolved. The germline V gene encodes CDR1 SGDLS and CDR2 YYNGEE. The CDR3 has 18 residues. V shed 3 bases and J shed 2 bases, with 21 bases lying between them. CDR3 bases: TGTGCCAGCAGCGCACTCCGAGGGCCGGCAAAACGCAATCAGCCCCAGCATTTT. Translated: CASSALRGPAKRNQPQHF.

The chain combines TRBV11-2 with TRBJ2-1, with a weak D call TRBD2 (6 bases). The CDR3 extends over 16 amino acids. Trimming took off 2 bases at V and 7 bases at J, with 18 bases between the two ends. Germline values: CDR1 SGHAT, CDR2 FQNNGV. DNA for the CDR3: TGTGCCAGCAGCTTACTCCGCGGGATTGGGTGGAATGAGCAGTTCTTC. Its protein is CASSLLRGIGWNEQFF.

The V and J genes are TRBV2 and TRBJ2-7; 9 bases agree with TRBD1. The CDR3 totals 15 residues. The ends lost 5 bases at V and 3 bases at J; junction bases unmatched: 8. The V gene's germline CDR1 is SNHLY and CDR2 FYNNEI. The CDR3 is CASSLPGQGNYEQYF. The CDR3 coding sequence is TGTGCCAGCAGTCTCCCGGGACAGGGCAACTACGAGCAGTACTTC.

The gene calls are TRBV29-1 and TRBJ1-3; no reliable D call. Trimming removed 5 bases at V and 0 bases at J, with 8 bases between. The CDR3 contains 13 residues. CDR1 is SQVTM and CDR2 is ANQGSEA in the germline V gene. The CDR3 sequence: CSVSQGSGNTIYF. CDR3 sequence (DNA): TGCAGCGTTAGTCAAGGCTCTGGAAACACCATATATTTT.

The J gene is TRBJ1-1, the V gene TRBV11-2, with D maybe TRBD1 (5 bases). This CDR3 region has 14 residues. With 8 bases removed from V and 11 bases from J, the gap between germline ends came to 24 bases. The germline CDR1 and CDR2 sequences are SGHAT and FQNNGV. The CDR3 sequence is CASHQGESSAGAFF. CDR3 bases: TGTGCCAGCCATCAAGGCGAATCCTCGGCAGGGGCTTTCTTT.

The chain is built from TRBV11-2 and TRBJ1-2, with TRBD1 matching over 8 bases. The CDR3 covers 15 residues. Germline CDR1 reads SGHAT; CDR2 reads FQNNGV. V shed 5 bases and J 5 bases; nucleotides not matched to a gene: 10. The CDR3 nucleotides are TGTGCCAGCAGCACAGGGACAGGAGTGTGGTATGGCTACACCTTC. This sequence encodes CASSTGTGVWYGYTF.